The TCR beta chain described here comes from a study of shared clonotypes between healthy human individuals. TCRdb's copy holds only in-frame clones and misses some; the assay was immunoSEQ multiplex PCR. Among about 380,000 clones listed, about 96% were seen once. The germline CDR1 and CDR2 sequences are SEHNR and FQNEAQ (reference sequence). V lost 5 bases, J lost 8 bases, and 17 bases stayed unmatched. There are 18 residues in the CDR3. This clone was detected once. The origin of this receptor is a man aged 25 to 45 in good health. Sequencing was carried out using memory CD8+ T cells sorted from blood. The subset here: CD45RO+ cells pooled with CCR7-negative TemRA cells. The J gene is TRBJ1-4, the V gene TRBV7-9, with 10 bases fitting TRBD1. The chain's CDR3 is CASSPLGQGRWNLEKLFF. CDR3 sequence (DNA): TGTGCCAGCAGCCCACTGGGACAGGGGCGCTGGAATCTCGAAAAACTGTTTTTT.